This entry features one T cell receptor (beta chain) sequence. This clonotype came up many times. Its target antigen remains unknown. Base qualities are not provided; no much larger clone lies one nucleotide away. The CDR3, from cysteine to phenylalanine, totals 13 residues. Solely the CDR3 DNA is kept, with 39 bases framed from the first base. Trimming takes 5 bases from V and 4 bases from J, and the germline ends sit 8 bases apart. CDR1 ENHRY and CDR2 SYGVKD are derived from the germline V gene. Hyperthyroidism patients were newly diagnosed, with disease duration under 2 months, and aged 18 to 65 years. Patients with uncontrolled infections, other autoimmune diseases, pregnancy or lactation were excluded. Clinical symptoms, serum thyroxine and TRAb, thyroid ultrasound, and orbital computed tomography formed the basis for the diagnoses. Blood from progressor patients was collected at the time of first diagnosis with hyperthyroidism, before any ophthalmopathy symptoms had appeared. PBMCs were isolated from about 10 ml of fresh peripheral blood by Ficoll-Paque density gradient centrifugation. Progressor patients were first diagnosed with Graves' hyperthyroidism and then developed ophthalmopathy during follow-up. Total RNA was extracted using Trizol reagent, and RNA quality was assessed on an Agilent 2100 Bioanalyzer.

These data originate in a study of T cells in Graves' hyperthyroidism and ophthalmopathy (dated by TCRdb to about 2019). Background on the whole study: Peripheral blood was sampled at the time of initial diagnosis, prior to any treatment. TCR V-J signatures able to tell the groups apart were searched for in a discovery cohort of more than 90 patients, of whom fewer than 45 had Graves' ophthalmopathy and around 58 had stable Graves' hyperthyroidism. Whether ophthalmopathy could be predicted prospectively was tested in an independent validation cohort made up of some 20 hyperthyroidism patients plus 17 patients who later progressed to ophthalmopathy. For training and testing, the 100 or so patients in the discovery cohort were randomly divided in a 7:3 ratio. In addition, the study compared T-cell repertoires in thyroid tissue and in blood from five or six Graves' hyperthyroidism patients. After blood sampling, hyperthyroidism patients were treated with methimazole at a starting dose of 30 mg daily, and ophthalmopathy patients were treated with high-dose intravenous methylprednisolone. TCR Vbeta CDR3 sequencing of roughly 140 peripheral blood samples (about 45 ophthalmopathy, under 80 hyperthyroidism and roughly 17 progressor patients) is reported in the paper. What the authors observed across the whole study: Sample size was not statistically predetermined, and investigators were not blinded to group allocation. A 13 V-J signature model separated ophthalmopathy from stable hyperthyroidism, with about 90% sensitivity and 81% to 82% specificity in cross-validation and 80%/75% in testing. Most expanded thyroid clonotypes (frequency above 0.001) were also detected in blood, a finding suggesting that blood repertoires may reflect thyroid immune responses. In validation, progression to ophthalmopathy was predicted by the model with about 70% sensitivity and under 85% specificity, a median of approximately 6.5 months before onset.

The TCR beta CDR3 regions were amplified from the RNA transcripts. A first-round RT-PCR of the TCR CDR3 used the HTBI primer set with the Qiagen OneStep RT-PCR kit. Libraries were constructed in a second round of multiplex PCR, after which size selection and purification were performed. Sequencing of the libraries was done on an Illumina HiSeq2000 using paired-end 100 bp reads. On the study's bioinformatics: SOAPnuke was used to process the raw data, throwing out any read that contained adapters or uncalled bases, had a mean Phred below 15, or lacked an exact constant-primer or identifier match. High-quality paired reads were merged with COPE v1.2.5, and unique nucleotide sequences were defined as clonotypes. MiTCR v1.1 was used to align clonotypes to the IMGT TRBV, TRBD and TRBJ reference segments. Analysis was restricted to V-J combinations with a frequency above 0.0001, which covered 99% to 99.2% of repertoires. A TCS score was defined as the ratio between F50 (clonal expansion) and ExV (chaos), using BLOSUM62-based TCRdist between CDR3 peptides within each V-J. Welch's t-statistics and random forest reduced 450 to 600 V-J features to about 12, which were used in a naive Bayes classifier (R e1071). Using fastp trimming at Q25 and MiXCR clonotype assembly, TCRdb reanalyzed the public sequencing data and kept in-frame beta chains. Identical CDR3 protein sequences are pooled into one entry, listed with their most common genes and DNA. What appears here as the V and J calls and clone size reflects TCRdb's work, not the paper's. The sample has 250,000 or so distinct CDR3 sequences on record, approximately 14% of them singletons. The ten largest account for roughly 13% of the sample.

The receptor comes from a woman between 40 and 55 years old with Graves' hyperthyroidism that later progressed to Graves' ophthalmopathy. Sequencing input: blood. The chain was built from TRBV10-3 and TRBJ2-2, and the D gene may be TRBD2, 5 bases matching. The CDR3 here reads CAISREPTGELFF. The DNA sequence is TGTGCCATCAGTCGGGAACCCACCGGGGAGCTGTTTTTT.